This is a list of T cell receptor beta chains from one sample in a study of response to subunit inactivated influenza vaccine. TCRdb re-derived calls from the RT-PCR reads in MiXCR, one entry per CDR3 protein. The table lists more than 400,000 distinct CDR3 sequences, 6% to 9% of them singletons. The specimen was PBMCs from blood, collected about 24 months after vaccination. These receptors were obtained from a man between 50 and 70 years old who received an inactivated influenza vaccine. Each CDR3 is given with its conserved first and last residue. Each record gives: D gene, V gene, J gene, clone size, CDR3 DNA, CDR3 protein. The D gene is left open where the match is weak. A row's size may be missing; if present it is once, few, many or a size class.

d_call: .; v_call: TRBV7-2; j_call: TRBJ2-5; clone_size: many; cdr3_nt: TGTGCCAGCAGCTTAGCGGGGGGCCAAAAAGAGACCCAGTACTTC; cdr3_aa: CASSLAGGQKETQYF
d_call: .; v_call: TRBV12-3/TRBV12-4; j_call: TRBJ1-6; clone_size: many; cdr3_nt: TGTGCCAGCAGGTTGCGACAAAGCTTAAATTCACCCCTCCACTTT; cdr3_aa: CASRLRQSLNSPLHF
d_call: .; v_call: TRBV6-1; j_call: TRBJ2-1; clone_size: many; cdr3_nt: TGTGCCAGCACCGGAGGGGGGGTACCCTACAATGAGCAGTTCTTC; cdr3_aa: CASTGGGVPYNEQFF
d_call: TRBD1; v_call: TRBV24-1; j_call: TRBJ2-2; clone_size: .; cdr3_nt: TGTGCCACCGCTGACAGGGGAAGCGTCACCGGGGAGCTGTTTTTT; cdr3_aa: CATADRGSVTGELFF
d_call: .; v_call: TRBV20-1; j_call: TRBJ1-5; clone_size: few; cdr3_nt: TGCAGTGCAATATCGCTGCAGGGAGCAGATACGCAGCATTTT; cdr3_aa: CSAISLQGADTQHF
d_call: .; v_call: TRBV20-1; j_call: TRBJ1-5; clone_size: many; cdr3_nt: TGCAGTGCCAGAGGGCAGGGGTATAGCAATCAGCCCCAGCATTTT; cdr3_aa: CSARGQGYSNQPQHF
d_call: .; v_call: TRBV27; j_call: TRBJ2-2; clone_size: many; cdr3_nt: TGTGCCAGCAGTTTATCGGCCGGCGGGGAGCTGTTTTTT; cdr3_aa: CASSLSAGGELFF
d_call: TRBD2; v_call: TRBV9; j_call: TRBJ2-3; clone_size: .; cdr3_nt: TGTGCCAGCAGCGTAGAGGCTAGCGGGTATTTTACGCAGTATTTT; cdr3_aa: CASSVEASGYFTQYF
d_call: .; v_call: TRBV7-2; j_call: TRBJ2-1; clone_size: .; cdr3_nt: TGTGCCAGCAGCTTAGGTATCTGGGGAGGCAATGAGCAGTTCTTC; cdr3_aa: CASSLGIWGGNEQFF
d_call: .; v_call: TRBV3-1; j_call: TRBJ2-5; clone_size: few; cdr3_nt: TGTGCCAGCAGCCAAGGCGCCCATGAGACCCAGCACTTC; cdr3_aa: CASSQGAHETQHF
d_call: TRBD1; v_call: TRBV5-1; j_call: TRBJ1-2; clone_size: .; cdr3_nt: TGCGCCAGCAGTCCGGGACAGGGGTCCCTATATGGCTACACCTTC; cdr3_aa: CASSPGQGSLYGYTF
d_call: .; v_call: TRBV7-9; j_call: TRBJ1-1; clone_size: many; cdr3_nt: TGTGCCAGCAGCTCAGAGGGGTACACTGAAGCTTTCTTT; cdr3_aa: CASSSEGYTEAFF
d_call: .; v_call: TRBV3-1; j_call: TRBJ2-7; clone_size: .; cdr3_nt: TGTGCCAGCAGCCAAGGATCAGTTGGCAGACTCGAAACCTACGAGCAGTACTTC; cdr3_aa: CASSQGSVGRLETYEQYF
d_call: TRBD2; v_call: TRBV20-1; j_call: TRBJ2-3; clone_size: few; cdr3_nt: TGCAGTGCTAGAGGCGGGACTAGTAGGGGAGATACGCAGTATTTT; cdr3_aa: CSARGGTSRGDTQYF
d_call: .; v_call: TRBV5-1; j_call: TRBJ1-1; clone_size: few; cdr3_nt: TGCGCCAGCAGCGAAACAGGCAAAACGAACACTGAAGCTTTCTTT; cdr3_aa: CASSETGKTNTEAFF
d_call: .; v_call: TRBV30; j_call: TRBJ2-3; clone_size: .; cdr3_nt: TGTGCCTGGAGTTTGGGCGTAAGTGCAGATACGCAGTATTTT; cdr3_aa: CAWSLGVSADTQYF
d_call: .; v_call: TRBV2; j_call: TRBJ1-5; clone_size: .; cdr3_nt: TGTGCCAGCAGATCGGGGGTTAGCAATCAGCCCCAGCATTTT; cdr3_aa: CASRSGVSNQPQHF
d_call: .; v_call: TRBV7-2; j_call: TRBJ1-6; clone_size: many; cdr3_nt: TGTGCCAGCAGCTTAGGCGGGAGGAACAATTCACCCCTCCACTTT; cdr3_aa: CASSLGGRNNSPLHF
d_call: .; v_call: TRBV4-3; j_call: TRBJ2-1; clone_size: many; cdr3_nt: TGCGCCAGCAGCAGGAGTACCTCCTACAATGAGCAGTTCTTC; cdr3_aa: CASSRSTSYNEQFF
d_call: .; v_call: TRBV28; j_call: TRBJ2-4; clone_size: few; cdr3_nt: TGTGCCAGCAGTTTAAGCCTAGCACTAGCCAAAAACATTCAGTACTTC; cdr3_aa: CASSLSLALAKNIQYF
d_call: .; v_call: TRBV3-1; j_call: TRBJ2-4; clone_size: few; cdr3_nt: TGTGCCAGCAGCCAAGTTTCCGCGCCCATAGCCAAAAACATTCAGTACTTC; cdr3_aa: CASSQVSAPIAKNIQYF
d_call: .; v_call: TRBV10-3; j_call: TRBJ2-5; clone_size: few; cdr3_nt: TGTGCCATCAGTGAGCTAGTCGGGGGAGAGACCCAGTACTTC; cdr3_aa: CAISELVGGETQYF
d_call: TRBD1; v_call: TRBV4-1; j_call: TRBJ2-1; clone_size: many; cdr3_nt: TGCGCCAGCAGTCGAACTCCGGGACAGGGAGTATACAATGAGCAGTTCTTC; cdr3_aa: CASSRTPGQGVYNEQFF
d_call: TRBD2; v_call: TRBV20-1; j_call: TRBJ2-7; clone_size: .; cdr3_nt: TGCAGTGCTAGAACCCGGGACCTAGCGGGGACCCCCTACGAGCAGTACTTC; cdr3_aa: CSARTRDLAGTPYEQYF
d_call: .; v_call: TRBV12-3/TRBV12-4; j_call: TRBJ1-5; clone_size: many; cdr3_nt: TGTGCCAGCAGTTTGGGCACCCAAAATCAGCCCCAGCATTTT; cdr3_aa: CASSLGTQNQPQHF
d_call: .; v_call: TRBV20-1; j_call: TRBJ1-5; clone_size: .; cdr3_nt: TGCAGTGCTAGGCCCCACGGAACCCCGAATCAGCCCCAGCATTTT; cdr3_aa: CSARPHGTPNQPQHF
d_call: .; v_call: TRBV5-1; j_call: TRBJ2-6; clone_size: many; cdr3_nt: TGCGCCAGCAGCTTGGCTCCCTCTGGGGCCAACGTCCTGACTTTC; cdr3_aa: CASSLAPSGANVLTF
d_call: TRBD1; v_call: TRBV5-6; j_call: TRBJ2-7; clone_size: few; cdr3_nt: TGTGCCAGCAGGCTAAGGGACAGGGATATCTACGAGCAGTACTTC; cdr3_aa: CASRLRDRDIYEQYF
d_call: .; v_call: TRBV7-9; j_call: TRBJ2-3; clone_size: .; cdr3_nt: TGTGCCCTAAGAAGAGGGGGCACAGATACGCAGTATTTT; cdr3_aa: CALRRGGTDTQYF
d_call: .; v_call: TRBV3-1; j_call: TRBJ1-6; clone_size: many; cdr3_nt: TGTGCCAGCCGAAGGGGAAATAGGTCACCCCTCCACTTT; cdr3_aa: CASRRGNRSPLHF
d_call: .; v_call: TRBV6-4; j_call: TRBJ2-1; clone_size: many; cdr3_nt: TGTGCCAGCAGTGACTCGGGGTTTGATGAGCAGTTCTTC; cdr3_aa: CASSDSGFDEQFF
d_call: TRBD1; v_call: TRBV9; j_call: TRBJ2-5; clone_size: few; cdr3_nt: TGTGCCAGCTGTCCCCCCAAGACAGGGAAAGAGACCCAGTACTTC; cdr3_aa: CASCPPKTGKETQYF
d_call: .; v_call: TRBV6-5; j_call: TRBJ2-5; clone_size: .; cdr3_nt: TGTGCCAGCAGTTACTCGAGTCCAGGGGTTTTTGCGGGGACAGAGACCCAGTACTTC; cdr3_aa: CASSYSSPGVFAGTETQYF
d_call: TRBD1; v_call: TRBV10-3; j_call: TRBJ1-1; clone_size: .; cdr3_nt: TGTGCCATCAGCGGGGACAGGAGGAACACTGAAGCTTTCTTT; cdr3_aa: CAISGDRRNTEAFF
d_call: .; v_call: TRBV18; j_call: TRBJ2-2; clone_size: .; cdr3_nt: TGTGCCAGCTCACCACCGGTAGGGACCACCGGGGAGCTGTTTTTT; cdr3_aa: CASSPPVGTTGELFF
d_call: TRBD2; v_call: TRBV5-1; j_call: TRBJ2-5; clone_size: few; cdr3_nt: TGCGCCAGCAGCTCGACCGGGACTACGCCACAAGAGACCCAGTACTTC; cdr3_aa: CASSSTGTTPQETQYF
d_call: .; v_call: TRBV4-3; j_call: TRBJ2-7; clone_size: many; cdr3_nt: TGCGCCAGCAGCCAAGAATCAGGGGAGCAGTACTTC; cdr3_aa: CASSQESGEQYF
d_call: TRBD1; v_call: TRBV4-3; j_call: TRBJ1-1; clone_size: few; cdr3_nt: TGCGCCAGCAGCCAAGAAAGGACAGGGGGAAGGGGTGAAGCTTTCTTT; cdr3_aa: CASSQERTGGRGEAFF
d_call: .; v_call: TRBV11-2; j_call: TRBJ2-1; clone_size: .; cdr3_nt: TGTGCCAGCAGCTTGTATCAATTCCCTACCTGCTACAATGAGCAGTTCTTC; cdr3_aa: CASSLYQFPTCYNEQFF
d_call: .; v_call: TRBV2; j_call: TRBJ1-5; clone_size: few; cdr3_nt: TGTGCCAGCCGGGCGGCGGAGAGCAATCAGCCCCAGCATTTT; cdr3_aa: CASRAAESNQPQHF
d_call: TRBD1; v_call: TRBV12-3/TRBV12-4; j_call: TRBJ1-5; clone_size: .; cdr3_nt: TGTACCAGCTCCTTTGGCGGGACAGGGCTTTATAGCAATCAGCCCCAGCATTTT; cdr3_aa: CTSSFGGTGLYSNQPQHF
d_call: TRBD2; v_call: TRBV7-9; j_call: TRBJ2-1; clone_size: .; cdr3_nt: TGTGCCAGCAGCTTCTCGGGACTAGCGGACAATGAGCAGTTCTTC; cdr3_aa: CASSFSGLADNEQFF
d_call: TRBD1; v_call: TRBV10-3; j_call: TRBJ2-5; clone_size: many; cdr3_nt: TGTGCCATCAGTAAGGACAGGGGAGTAGGGGGAGAGACCCAGTACTTC; cdr3_aa: CAISKDRGVGGETQYF
d_call: .; v_call: TRBV5-1; j_call: TRBJ2-1; clone_size: many; cdr3_nt: TGCGCCAGCAAACAGAACTCCTACAATGAGCAGTTCTTC; cdr3_aa: CASKQNSYNEQFF